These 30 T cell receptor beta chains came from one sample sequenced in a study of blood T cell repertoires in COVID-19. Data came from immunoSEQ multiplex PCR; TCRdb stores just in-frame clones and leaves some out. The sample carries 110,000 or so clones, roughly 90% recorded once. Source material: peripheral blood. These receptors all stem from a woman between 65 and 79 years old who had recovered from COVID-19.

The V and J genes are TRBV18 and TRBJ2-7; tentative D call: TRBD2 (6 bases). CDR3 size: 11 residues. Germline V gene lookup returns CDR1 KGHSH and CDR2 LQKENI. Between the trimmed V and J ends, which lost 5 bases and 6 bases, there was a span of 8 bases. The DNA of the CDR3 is TGTGCCAGCTCATCGGGGGTCGAGCAGTACTTC. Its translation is CASSSGVEQYF.

The CDR3 DNA sequence: TGCGCCAGCAGCCAACAAACAGGGATTGATGAAAAACTGTTTTTT. Its protein is CASSQQTGIDEKLFF. V usage is TRBV4-3 and J usage is TRBJ1-4, with D perhaps TRBD1 (6 bases). CDR3 size: 15 residues. Trimming shortened V by 2 bases and J by 6 bases, and 13 bases separated the two germline ends. Germline CDR1 and CDR2: LGHNA and YSLEER.

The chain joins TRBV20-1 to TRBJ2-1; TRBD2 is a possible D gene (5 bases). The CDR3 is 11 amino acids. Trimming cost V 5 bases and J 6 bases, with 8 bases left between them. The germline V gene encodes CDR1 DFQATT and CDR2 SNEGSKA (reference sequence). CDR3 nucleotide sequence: TGCAGTGCTCAGGACTTCAATGAGCAGTTCTTC. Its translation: CSAQDFNEQFF.

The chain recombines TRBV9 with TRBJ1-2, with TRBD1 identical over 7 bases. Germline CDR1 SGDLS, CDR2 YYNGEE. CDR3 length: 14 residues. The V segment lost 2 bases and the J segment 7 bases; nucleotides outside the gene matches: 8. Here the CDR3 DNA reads TGTGCCAGCAGCGTTATCGGGGCAGGGGGTGGCTACACCTTC. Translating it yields CASSVIGAGGGYTF. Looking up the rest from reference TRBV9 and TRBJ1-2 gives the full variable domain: DSGVTQTPKHLITATGQRVTLRCSPRSGDLSVYWYQQSLDQGLQFLIQYYNGEERAKGNILERFSAQQFPDLHSELNLSSLELGDSALYFCASSVIGAGGGYTFGSGTRLTVV.

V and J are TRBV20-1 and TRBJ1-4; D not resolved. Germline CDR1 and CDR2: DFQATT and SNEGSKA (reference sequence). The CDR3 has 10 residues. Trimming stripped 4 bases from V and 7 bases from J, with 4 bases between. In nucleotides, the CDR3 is TGCAGTGCTATTCGTGAAAAACTGTTTTTT. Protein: CSAIREKLFF.

This CDR3 is CAISGRTESIYGYTF. The CDR3 region has the DNA TGTGCCATCAGTGGGAGGACGGAGAGTATTTATGGCTACACCTTC. The V gene is TRBV10-3, the J gene TRBJ1-2; D is ambiguous. The V gene lost 4 bases and the J gene lost 5 bases, with 17 bases spanning the gap. CDR1 is ENHRY and CDR2 is SYGVKD in the germline V gene. CDR3 length: 15 amino acids.

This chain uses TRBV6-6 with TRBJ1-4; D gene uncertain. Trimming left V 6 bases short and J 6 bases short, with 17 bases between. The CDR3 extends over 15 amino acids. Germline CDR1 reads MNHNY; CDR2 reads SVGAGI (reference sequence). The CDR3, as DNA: TGTGCCAGCAGCCTACCGACTCCGGGTTATGAAAAACTGTTTTTT. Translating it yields CASSLPTPGYEKLFF.

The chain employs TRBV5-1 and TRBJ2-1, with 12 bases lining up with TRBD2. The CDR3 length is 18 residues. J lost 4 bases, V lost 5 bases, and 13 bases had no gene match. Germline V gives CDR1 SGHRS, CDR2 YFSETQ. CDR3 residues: CASSPKGLAGGPYNEQFF. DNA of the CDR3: TGCGCCAGCAGTCCTAAAGGCCTAGCGGGGGGGCCGTACAATGAGCAGTTCTTC.

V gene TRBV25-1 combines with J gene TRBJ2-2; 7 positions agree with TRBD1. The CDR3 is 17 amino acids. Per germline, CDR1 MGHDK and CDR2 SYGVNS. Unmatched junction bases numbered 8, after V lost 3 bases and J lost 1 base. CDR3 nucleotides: TGTGCCAGCAGTGATTCCCCCGGGACAGAGAACACCGGGGAGCTGTTTTTT. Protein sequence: CASSDSPGTENTGELFF.

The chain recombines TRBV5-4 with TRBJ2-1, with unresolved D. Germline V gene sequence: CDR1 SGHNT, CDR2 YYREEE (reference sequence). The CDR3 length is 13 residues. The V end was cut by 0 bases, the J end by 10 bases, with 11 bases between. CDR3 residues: CASSLGPHVEQFF. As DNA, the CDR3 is TGTGCCAGCAGCTTGGGGCCTCATGTAGAGCAGTTCTTC.

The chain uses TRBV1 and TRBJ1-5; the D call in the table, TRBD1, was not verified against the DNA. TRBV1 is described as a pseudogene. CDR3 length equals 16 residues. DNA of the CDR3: TGCACCAGCAGCCAAGAACCGGGACAGGGGGGTCAGCCCCAGCATTTT. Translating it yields CTSSQEPGQGGQPQHF.

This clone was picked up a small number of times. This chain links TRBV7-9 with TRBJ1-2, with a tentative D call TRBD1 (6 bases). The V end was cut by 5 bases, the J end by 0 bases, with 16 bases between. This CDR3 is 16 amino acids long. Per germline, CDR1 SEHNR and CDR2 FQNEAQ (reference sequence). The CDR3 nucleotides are TGTGCCAGCAGCCAGGGGAGGGGCTACTCTAACTATGGCTACACCTTC. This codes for CASSQGRGYSNYGYTF. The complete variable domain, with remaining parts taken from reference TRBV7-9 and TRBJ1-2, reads DTGVSQNPRHKITKRGQNVTFRCDPISEHNRLYWYRQTLGQGPEFLTYFQNEAQLEKSRLLSDRFSAERPKGSFSTLEIQRTEQGDSAMYLCASSQGRGYSNYGYTFGSGTRLTVV.

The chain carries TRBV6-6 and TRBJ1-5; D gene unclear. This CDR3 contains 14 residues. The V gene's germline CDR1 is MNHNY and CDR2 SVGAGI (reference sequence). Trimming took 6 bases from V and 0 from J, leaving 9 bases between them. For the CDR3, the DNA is TGTGCCAGCAGGACAACAGATAGCAATCAGCCCCAGCATTTT. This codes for CASRTTDSNQPQHF.

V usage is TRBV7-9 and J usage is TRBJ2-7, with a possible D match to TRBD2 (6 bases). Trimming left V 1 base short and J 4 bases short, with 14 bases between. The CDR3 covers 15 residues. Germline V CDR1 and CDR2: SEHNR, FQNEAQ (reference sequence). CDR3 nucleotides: TGTGCCAGCAGCTTAGGTGCGGGGTACACGTACGAGCAGTACTTC. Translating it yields CASSLGAGYTYEQYF.

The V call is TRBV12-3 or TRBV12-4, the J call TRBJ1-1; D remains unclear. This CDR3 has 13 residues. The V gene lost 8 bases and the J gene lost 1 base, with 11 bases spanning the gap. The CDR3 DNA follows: TGTGCCAGCTATTTGTCAGGGAACACTGAAGCTTTCTTT. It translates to CASYLSGNTEAFF.

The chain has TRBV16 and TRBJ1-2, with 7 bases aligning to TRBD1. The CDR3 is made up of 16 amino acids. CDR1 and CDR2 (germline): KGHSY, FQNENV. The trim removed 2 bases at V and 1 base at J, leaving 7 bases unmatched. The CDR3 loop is CASSQLIGQVNYGYTF. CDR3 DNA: TGTGCCAGCAGCCAACTTATCGGACAGGTTAACTATGGCTACACCTTC.

The CDR3 region is CAISRGGDYNEQFF. Here the CDR3 DNA reads TGTGCCATCAGCCGGGGTGGGGACTACAATGAGCAGTTCTTC. The rearrangement joins TRBV10-3 to TRBJ2-1; D is perhaps TRBD2 (5 bases). The germline V gene has CDR1 ENHRY and CDR2 SYGVKD. The V and J ends lost 6 bases and 3 bases respectively, with 12 bases between them. The CDR3 contains 14 residues.

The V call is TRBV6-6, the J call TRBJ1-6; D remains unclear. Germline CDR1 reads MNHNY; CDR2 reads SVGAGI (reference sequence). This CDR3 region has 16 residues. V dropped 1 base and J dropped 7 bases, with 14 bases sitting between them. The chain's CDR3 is CASSYFGAHGNSPLHF. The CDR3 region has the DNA TGTGCCAGCAGTTACTTTGGAGCCCATGGGAATTCACCCCTCCACTTT.

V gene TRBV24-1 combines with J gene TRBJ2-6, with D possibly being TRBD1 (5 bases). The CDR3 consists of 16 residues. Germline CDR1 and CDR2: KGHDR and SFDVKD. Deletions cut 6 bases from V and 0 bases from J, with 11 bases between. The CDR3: CATSQGGVSGANVLTF. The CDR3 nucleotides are TGTGCCACCAGTCAGGGTGGGGTCTCTGGGGCCAACGTCCTGACTTTC.

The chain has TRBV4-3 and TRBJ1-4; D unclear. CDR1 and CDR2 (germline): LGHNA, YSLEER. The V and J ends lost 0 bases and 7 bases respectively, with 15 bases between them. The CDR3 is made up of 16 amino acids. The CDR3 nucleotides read TGCGCCAGCAGCCAAGATCAGGTCAACTTCGGTGAAAAACTGTTTTTT. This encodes CASSQDQVNFGEKLFF.

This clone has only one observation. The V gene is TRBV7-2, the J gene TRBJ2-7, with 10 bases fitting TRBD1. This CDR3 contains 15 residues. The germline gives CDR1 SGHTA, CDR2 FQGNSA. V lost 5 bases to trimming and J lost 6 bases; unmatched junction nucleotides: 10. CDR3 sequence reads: CASSPGRDRGGEQYF. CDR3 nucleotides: TGTGCCAGCAGCCCAGGTCGGGACAGGGGTGGCGAGCAGTACTTC.

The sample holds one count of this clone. The DNA of the CDR3 is TGTGCCAGCAGAGGGGGCACAGGATGGGGCGAAAAACTGTTTTTT. Its protein is CASRGGTGWGEKLFF. The chain links TRBV25-1 to TRBJ1-4; 7 bases align to TRBD1. Germline V gene data show CDR1 as MGHDK and CDR2 as SYGVNS. The CDR3 has 15 residues. Trimming took 6 bases from V and 8 from J; bases not matched to a gene: 12.

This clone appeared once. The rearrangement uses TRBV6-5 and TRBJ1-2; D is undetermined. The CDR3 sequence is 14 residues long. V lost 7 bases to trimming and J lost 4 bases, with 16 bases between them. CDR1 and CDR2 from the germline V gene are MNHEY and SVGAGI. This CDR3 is CASTAWGGSYGYTF. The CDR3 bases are TGTGCCAGCACTGCCTGGGGAGGGAGCTATGGCTACACCTTC.

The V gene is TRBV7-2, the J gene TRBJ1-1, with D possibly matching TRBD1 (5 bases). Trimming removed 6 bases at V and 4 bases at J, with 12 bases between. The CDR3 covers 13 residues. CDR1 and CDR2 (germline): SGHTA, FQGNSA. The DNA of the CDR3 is TGTGCCAGCAGGTCAGGTGGGGCCACTGAAGCTTTCTTT. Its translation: CASRSGGATEAFF.

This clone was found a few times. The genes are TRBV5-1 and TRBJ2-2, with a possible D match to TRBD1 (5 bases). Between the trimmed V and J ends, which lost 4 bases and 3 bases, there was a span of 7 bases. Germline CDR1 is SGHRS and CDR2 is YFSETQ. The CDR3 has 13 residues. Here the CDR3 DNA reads TGCGCCAGCAGCCCACAGGACACCGGGGAGCTGTTTTTT. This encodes CASSPQDTGELFF.

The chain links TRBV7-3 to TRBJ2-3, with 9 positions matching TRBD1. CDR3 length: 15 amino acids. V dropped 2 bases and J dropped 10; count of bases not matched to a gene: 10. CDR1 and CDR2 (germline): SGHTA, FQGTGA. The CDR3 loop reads CASSLSRTGASSQYF. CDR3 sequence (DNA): TGTGCCAGCAGCTTATCGCGGACAGGGGCCAGTTCGCAGTATTTT.

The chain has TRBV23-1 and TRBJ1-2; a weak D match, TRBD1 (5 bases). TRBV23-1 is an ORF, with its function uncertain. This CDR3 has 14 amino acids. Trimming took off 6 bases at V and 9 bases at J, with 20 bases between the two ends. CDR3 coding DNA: TGCGCCAGCAGCATCCTGACAGACTCCAACAGCTACACCTTC. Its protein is CASSILTDSNSYTF.

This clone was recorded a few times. CDR3 coding DNA: TGTGCCGGTAGGACAGGGACTTATAGCAATCAGCCCCAGCATTTT. Translation: CAGRTGTYSNQPQHF. This rearrangement joins TRBV5-8 to TRBJ1-5, with 8 bases fitting TRBD1. This CDR3 has 15 amino acids. CDR1 is SGHTS, CDR2 YDEGEE, per germline. V shed 10 bases and J 0 bases; nucleotides not matched to a gene: 9.

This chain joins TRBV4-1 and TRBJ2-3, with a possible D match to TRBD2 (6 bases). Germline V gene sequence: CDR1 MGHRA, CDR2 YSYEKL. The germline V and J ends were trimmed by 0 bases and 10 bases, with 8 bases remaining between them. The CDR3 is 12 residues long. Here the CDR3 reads CASSQDRGSQYF. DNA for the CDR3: TGCGCCAGCAGCCAAGACCGGGGGTCGCAGTATTTT.

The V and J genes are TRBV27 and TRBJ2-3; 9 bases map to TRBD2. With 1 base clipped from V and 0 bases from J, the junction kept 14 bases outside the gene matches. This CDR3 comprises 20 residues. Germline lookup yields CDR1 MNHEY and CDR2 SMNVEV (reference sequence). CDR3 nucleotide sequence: TGTGCCAGCAGTTTATACCCTACTAGCGGGTCCACCTCTAGCACAGATACGCAGTATTTT. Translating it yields CASSLYPTSGSTSSTDTQYF.